The clone carrying this T cell receptor beta chain was counted between two and nine times. Its antigen is unknown. Using RNA template, CDR3s of TCR alpha and beta were amplified with iRepertoire arm-PCR. TCRdb called the multiplex PCR reads again in MiXCR, with one record for every CDR3 protein. Found here are roughly 200,000 distinct CDR3 sequences, around 45% of them singletons; the top ten hold about 5.2%. From germline, CDR1 is SGHAT and CDR2 FQNNGV. This CDR3 comprises 11 residues. V was cut by 10 bases and J by 4 bases, with 11 bases left in between. The data were obtained in a study of glioma-infiltrating T cells. Study-level results: CDR3 overlap between tissue and blood was very small. Tissue-blood divergence was below expectation in non-neoplastic patients, above in gliomas.

The sequence was collected from a human donor with low-grade glioma or glioblastoma, undergoing nonglioma brain surgery, or in good health (not recorded which). The chain combines TRBV11-2 with TRBJ2-7; D may be TRBD1 or TRBD2 (6 bases each). The sequenced sample consisted of glioma tissue, nonneoplastic brain tissue, or PBMCs (not recorded which). CDR3 in DNA: TGTGCCACCGGGGGCGCGTACGAGCAGTACTTC. It specifies CATGGAYEQYF.